Described below is a single T cell receptor beta chain sequence and its context. The antigen remains undetermined. During the collection period, no donor immune events like infections were recorded. This sample was taken from a study of identifying expanded T cells in peripheral blood. General study points: Variance in clone template counts between roughly two-week samples significantly increased with total template count across all healthy donors. Differentially abundant clones: around 1.2 between replicates, about 15 at approximately two weeks, 19 at four.

Clones were read by immunoSEQ multiplex PCR, and TCRdb kept only the in-frame ones, dropping some. This sample has tens of thousands of clones, with approximately 80% found just once. The junction had 10 bases not matched to a gene; V was cut back by 0 bases and J by 3 bases. The CDR3 covers 18 residues. Germline V gene lookup returns CDR1 SGHTA and CDR2 FQGNSA. The sequencing sample was made of blood. The rearrangement uses TRBV7-2 and TRBJ2-7; 11 bases fit TRBD2. This TCR derives from a person aged 18 to 75 in good health. The CDR3 coding sequence is TGTGCCAGCAGCTTAGCTAGCGGGAGGGCCAAGTCCCGCTACGAGCAGTACTTC. Translation gives CASSLASGRAKSRYEQYF.